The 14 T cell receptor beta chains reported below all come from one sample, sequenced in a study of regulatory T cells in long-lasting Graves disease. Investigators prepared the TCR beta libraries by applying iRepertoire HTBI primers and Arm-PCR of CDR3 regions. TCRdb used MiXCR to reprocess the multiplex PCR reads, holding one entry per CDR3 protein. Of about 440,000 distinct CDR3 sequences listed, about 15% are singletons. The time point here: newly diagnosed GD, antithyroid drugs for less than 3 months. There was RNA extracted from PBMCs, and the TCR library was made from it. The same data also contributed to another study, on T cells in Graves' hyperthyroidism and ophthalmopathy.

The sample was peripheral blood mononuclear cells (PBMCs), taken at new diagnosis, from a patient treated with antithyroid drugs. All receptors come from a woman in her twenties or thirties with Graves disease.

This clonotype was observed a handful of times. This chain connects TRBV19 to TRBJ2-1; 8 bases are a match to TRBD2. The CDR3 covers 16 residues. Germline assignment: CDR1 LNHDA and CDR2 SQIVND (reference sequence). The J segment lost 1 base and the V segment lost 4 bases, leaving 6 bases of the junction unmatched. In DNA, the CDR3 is TGTGCCAGTAGTACCCTCACTAGCGGTTCCTACAATGAGCAGTTCTTC. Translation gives CASSTLTSGSYNEQFF. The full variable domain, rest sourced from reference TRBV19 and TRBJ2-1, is DGGITQSPKYLFRKEGQNVTLSCEQNLNHDAMYWYRQDPGQGLRLIYYSQIVNDFQKGDIAEGYSVSREKKESFPLTVTSAQKNPTAFYLCASSTLTSGSYNEQFFGPGTRLTVL.

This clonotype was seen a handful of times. CDR3 sequence reads: CASTTGDASTDTQYF. The CDR3 bases are TGCGCCAGCACAACGGGGGACGCAAGCACAGATACGCAGTATTTT. This chain connects TRBV4-1 to TRBJ2-3; TRBD2 is a possible D gene (6 bases). This CDR3 is 15 amino acids long. V gave up 7 bases and J gave up 0 bases, with 14 bases separating them. Germline V lookup: CDR1 MGHRA, CDR2 YSYEKL.

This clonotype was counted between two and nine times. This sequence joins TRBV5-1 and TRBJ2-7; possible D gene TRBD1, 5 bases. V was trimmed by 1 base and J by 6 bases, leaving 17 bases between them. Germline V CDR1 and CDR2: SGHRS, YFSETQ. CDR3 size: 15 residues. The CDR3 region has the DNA TGCGCCAGCAGCTTGTGGGCGACCGAGACAGTCGAGCAGTACTTC. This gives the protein CASSLWATETVEQYF.

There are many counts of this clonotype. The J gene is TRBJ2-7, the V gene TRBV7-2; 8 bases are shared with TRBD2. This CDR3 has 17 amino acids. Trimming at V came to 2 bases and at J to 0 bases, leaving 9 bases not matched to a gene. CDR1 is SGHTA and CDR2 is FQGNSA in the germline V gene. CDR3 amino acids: CASSLSSGRIRSYEQYF. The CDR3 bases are TGTGCCAGCAGCTTAAGCAGCGGGAGAATACGCTCCTACGAGCAGTACTTC. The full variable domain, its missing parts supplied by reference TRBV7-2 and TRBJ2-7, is GAGVSQSPSNKVTEKGKDVELRCDPISGHTALYWYRQSLGQGLEFLIYFQGNSAPDKSGLPSDRFSAERTGGSVSTLTIQRTQQEDSAVYLCASSLSSGRIRSYEQYFGPGTRLTVT.

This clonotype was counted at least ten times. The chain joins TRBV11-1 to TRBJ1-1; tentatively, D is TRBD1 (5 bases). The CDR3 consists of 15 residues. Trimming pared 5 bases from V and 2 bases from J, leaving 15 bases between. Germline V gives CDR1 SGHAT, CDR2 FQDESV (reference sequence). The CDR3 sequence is CASSDSDTPNTEAFF. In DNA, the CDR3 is TGTGCCAGCAGCGACTCGGACACACCTAACACTGAAGCTTTCTTT.

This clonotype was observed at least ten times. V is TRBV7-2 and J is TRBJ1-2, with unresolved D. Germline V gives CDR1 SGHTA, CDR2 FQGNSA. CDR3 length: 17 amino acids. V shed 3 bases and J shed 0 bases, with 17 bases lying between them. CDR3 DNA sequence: TGTGCCAGCAGCTTCCCTACCAGGCAGCTAGCTAACTATGGCTACACCTTC. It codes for CASSFPTRQLANYGYTF.

The CDR3 nucleotides read TGTGCCATCCGTCCGAGCTCCTACAATGAGCAGTTCTTC. Protein product: CAIRPSSYNEQFF. V gene TRBV10-3 combines with J gene TRBJ2-1; D unclear. The CDR3 consists of 13 residues. CDR1 and CDR2 (germline): ENHRY, SYGVKD. V lost 8 bases and J 0 bases, leaving 8 bases between the germline ends.

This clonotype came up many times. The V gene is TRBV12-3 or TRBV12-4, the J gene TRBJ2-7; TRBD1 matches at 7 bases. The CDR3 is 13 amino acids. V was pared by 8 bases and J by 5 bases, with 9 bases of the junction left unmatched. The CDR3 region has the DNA TGTGCCAGCCGAATCACAGGGGTCCACGAGCAGTACTTC. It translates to CASRITGVHEQYF.

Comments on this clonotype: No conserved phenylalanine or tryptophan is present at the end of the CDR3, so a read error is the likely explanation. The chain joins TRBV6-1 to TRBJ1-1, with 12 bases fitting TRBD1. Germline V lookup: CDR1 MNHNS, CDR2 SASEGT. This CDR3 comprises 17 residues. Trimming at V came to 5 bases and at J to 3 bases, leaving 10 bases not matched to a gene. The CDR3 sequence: CASSRRDRGLFYTEAFL. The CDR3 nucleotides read TGTGCCAGCAGTCGCCGGGACAGGGGGCTTTTTTACACTGAAGCTTTCCTT.

The CDR3 DNA sequence: TGTGCCAGCAGGGAAGGTGAGCAGTTCTTC. Translating gives CASREGEQFF. V is TRBV27 and J is TRBJ2-1, with no clear D. Trimming took 6 bases from V and 9 from J, leaving 6 bases between them. This CDR3 is 10 amino acids long. Germline CDR1 is MNHEY and CDR2 is SMNVEV (reference sequence).

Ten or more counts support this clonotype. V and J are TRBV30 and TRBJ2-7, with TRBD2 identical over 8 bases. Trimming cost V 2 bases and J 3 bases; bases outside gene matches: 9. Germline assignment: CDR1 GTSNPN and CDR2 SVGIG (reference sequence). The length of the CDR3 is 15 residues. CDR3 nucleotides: TGTGCCTGGAGTAATCTAGCGGGTAGATTCTACGAGCAGTACTTC. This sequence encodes CAWSNLAGRFYEQYF. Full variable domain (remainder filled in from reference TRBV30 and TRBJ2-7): SQTIHQWPATLVQPVGSPLSLECTVEGTSNPNLYWYRQAAGRGLQLLFYSVGIGQISSEVPQNLSASRPQDRQFILSSKKLLLSDSGFYLCAWSNLAGRFYEQYFGPGTRLTVT.

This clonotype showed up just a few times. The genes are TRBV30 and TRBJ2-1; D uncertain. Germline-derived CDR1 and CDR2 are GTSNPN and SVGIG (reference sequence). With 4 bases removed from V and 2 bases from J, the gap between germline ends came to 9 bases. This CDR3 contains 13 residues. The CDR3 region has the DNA TGTGCCTGGATGGTCTATCCCTACAATGAGCAGTTCTTC. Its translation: CAWMVYPYNEQFF.

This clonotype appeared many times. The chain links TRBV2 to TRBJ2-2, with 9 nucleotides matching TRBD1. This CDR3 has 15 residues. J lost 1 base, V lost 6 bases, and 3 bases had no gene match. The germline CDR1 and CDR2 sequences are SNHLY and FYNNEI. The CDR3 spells CASSRQGGNTGELFF. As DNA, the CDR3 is TGTGCCAGCAGCAGACAGGGGGGGAACACCGGGGAGCTGTTTTTT.

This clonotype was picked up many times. The CDR3 DNA reads TGTGCCAGCTCACCAGTACAGGTCAACACTGAAGCTTTCTTT. Its protein is CASSPVQVNTEAFF. This chain connects TRBV18 to TRBJ1-1, with D maybe TRBD1 (5 bases). The CDR3 covers 14 residues. Germline V gene data show CDR1 as KGHSH and CDR2 as LQKENI. With 2 bases removed from V and 2 bases from J, the gap between germline ends came to 9 bases.